This TCR beta chain was sequenced for a study of T cell repertoires in cytomegalovirus infection. Study background: Public TCR beta signatures marked donors with CMV infection and the matching HLA. Study-wide points: CMV-specific TCR beta clonotypes restricted by HLA-C dominated the ex vivo response. The cumulative frequency of public TCR beta families distinguished individuals who carried CMV together with the relevant HLA.

In TCRdb, the reads were re-called with MiXCR into one record per CDR3 protein. The sample carries around 320,000 distinct CDR3 sequences, 8% to 9.5% recorded once. The length of the CDR3 is 14 residues. The ends were cut back, 6 bases at V and 4 bases at J, with 18 bases in the middle. The germline CDR1 and CDR2 sequences are SQVTM and ANQGSEA. To note about this clonotype: Its specificity is not known.

This clonotype was obtained from a human donor in good health (CMV status not recorded). Some clones in this sample may be carry-over from other donors' samples. The chain links TRBV29-1 to TRBJ1-1, with D maybe TRBD1 (5 bases). Sequencing was done on a sample of PBMCs. The CDR3 DNA reads as TGCAGCGTCCCACCCCCGTGGAGGGGCACTGAAGCTTTCTTT. The encoded protein is CSVPPPWRGTEAFF.